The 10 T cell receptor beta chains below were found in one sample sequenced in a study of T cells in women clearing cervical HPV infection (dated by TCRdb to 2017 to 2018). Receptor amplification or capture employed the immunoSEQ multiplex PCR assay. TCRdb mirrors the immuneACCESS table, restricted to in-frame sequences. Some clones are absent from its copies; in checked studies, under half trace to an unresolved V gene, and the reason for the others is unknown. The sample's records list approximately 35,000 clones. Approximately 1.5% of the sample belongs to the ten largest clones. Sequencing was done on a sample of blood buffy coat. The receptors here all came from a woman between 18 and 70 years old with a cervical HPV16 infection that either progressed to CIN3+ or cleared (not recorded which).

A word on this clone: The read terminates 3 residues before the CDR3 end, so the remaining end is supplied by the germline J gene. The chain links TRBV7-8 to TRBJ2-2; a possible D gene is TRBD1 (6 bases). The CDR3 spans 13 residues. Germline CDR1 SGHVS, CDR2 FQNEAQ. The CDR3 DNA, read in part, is TGTGCCTCTCGGCGGACAGAGAATGAAAAG. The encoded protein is CASRRTENEK. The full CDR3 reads CASRRTENEKLFF.

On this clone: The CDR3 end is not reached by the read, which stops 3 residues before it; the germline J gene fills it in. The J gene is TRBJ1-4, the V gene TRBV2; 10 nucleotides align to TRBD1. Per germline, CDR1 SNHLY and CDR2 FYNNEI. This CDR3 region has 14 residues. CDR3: CASQTTGGSSPLFF. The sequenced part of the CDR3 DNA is TGTGCCAGCCAGACGACAGGGGGCAGTTCACCA.

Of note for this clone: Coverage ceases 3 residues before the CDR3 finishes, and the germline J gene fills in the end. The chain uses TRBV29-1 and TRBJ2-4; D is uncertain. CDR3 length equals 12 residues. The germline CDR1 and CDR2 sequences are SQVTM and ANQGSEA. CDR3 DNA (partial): TGCAGCGTTGAAGTTTCGACATTTGGT. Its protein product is CSVEVSTFG. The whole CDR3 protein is CSVEVSTFGQYF.

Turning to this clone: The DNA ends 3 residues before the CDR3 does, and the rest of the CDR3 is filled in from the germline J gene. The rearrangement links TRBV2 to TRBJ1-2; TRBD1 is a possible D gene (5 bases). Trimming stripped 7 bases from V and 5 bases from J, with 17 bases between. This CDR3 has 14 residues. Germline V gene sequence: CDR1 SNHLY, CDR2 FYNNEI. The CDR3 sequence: CASNWHREGYGYTF. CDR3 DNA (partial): TGTGCCAGCAATTGGCACCGGGAGGGGTATGGC.

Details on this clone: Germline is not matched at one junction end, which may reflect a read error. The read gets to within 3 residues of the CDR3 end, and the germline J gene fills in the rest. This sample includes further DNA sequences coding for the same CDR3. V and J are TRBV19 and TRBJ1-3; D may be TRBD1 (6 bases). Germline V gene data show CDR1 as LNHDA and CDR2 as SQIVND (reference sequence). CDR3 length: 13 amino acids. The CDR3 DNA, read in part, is TGTGCCAGCACTCGACAGGCGACCAACACA. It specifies CASTRQATNT. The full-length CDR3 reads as CASTRQATNTIYF.

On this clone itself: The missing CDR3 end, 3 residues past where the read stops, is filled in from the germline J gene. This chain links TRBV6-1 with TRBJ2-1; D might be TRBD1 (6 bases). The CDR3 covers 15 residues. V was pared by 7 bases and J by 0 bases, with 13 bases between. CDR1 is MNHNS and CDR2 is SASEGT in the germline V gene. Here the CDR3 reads CASIDRNPSYNEQFF. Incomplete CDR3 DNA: TGTGCCAGCATTGACAGGAACCCCTCCTACAATGAG.

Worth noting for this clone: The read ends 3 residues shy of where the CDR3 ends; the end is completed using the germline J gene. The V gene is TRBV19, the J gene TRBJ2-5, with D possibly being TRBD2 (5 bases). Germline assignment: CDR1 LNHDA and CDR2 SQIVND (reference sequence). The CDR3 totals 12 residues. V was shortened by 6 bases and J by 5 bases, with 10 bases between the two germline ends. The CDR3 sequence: CASSGEVETQYF. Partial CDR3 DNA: TGTGCCAGTAGCGGGGAAGTGGAGACC. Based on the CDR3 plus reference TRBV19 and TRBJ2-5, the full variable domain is DGGITQSPKYLFRKEGQNVTLSCEQNLNHDAMYWYRQDPGQGLRLIYYSQIVNDFQKGDIAEGYSVSREKKESFPLTVTSAQKNPTAFYLCASSGEVETQYFGPGTRLLVL.

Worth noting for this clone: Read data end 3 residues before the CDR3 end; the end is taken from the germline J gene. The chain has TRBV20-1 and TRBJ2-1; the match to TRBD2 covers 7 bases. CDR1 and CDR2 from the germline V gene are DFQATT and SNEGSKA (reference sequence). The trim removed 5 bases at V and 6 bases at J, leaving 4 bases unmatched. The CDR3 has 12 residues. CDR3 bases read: TGCAGTGCTTGGACTAGACGCAATGAG. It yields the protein CSAWTRRNE. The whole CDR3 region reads CSAWTRRNEQFF.

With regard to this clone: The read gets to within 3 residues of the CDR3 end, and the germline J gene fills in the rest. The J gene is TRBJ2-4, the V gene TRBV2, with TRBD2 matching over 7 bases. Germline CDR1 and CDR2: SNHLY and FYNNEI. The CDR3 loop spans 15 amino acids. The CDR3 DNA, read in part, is TGTGCCAGCAGTGAATCGGCGGGGAGGGCCTATGGT. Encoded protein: CASSESAGRAYG. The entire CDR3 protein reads CASSESAGRAYGQYF.

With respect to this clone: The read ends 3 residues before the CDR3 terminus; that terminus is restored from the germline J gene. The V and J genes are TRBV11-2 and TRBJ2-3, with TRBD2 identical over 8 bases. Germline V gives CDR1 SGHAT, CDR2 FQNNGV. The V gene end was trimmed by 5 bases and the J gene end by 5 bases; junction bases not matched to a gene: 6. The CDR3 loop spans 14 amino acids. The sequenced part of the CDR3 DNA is TGTGCCAGCAGCCGTAGCGGGGAGGGAGATACG. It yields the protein CASSRSGEGDT. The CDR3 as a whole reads CASSRSGEGDTQYF.